A selection of T cell receptor beta chains follows, all from one sample in a study of patients and donors after allogeneic stem cell transplantation. TCRdb analysed the RT-PCR reads with MiXCR anew, one entry per CDR3 protein. The data contain 920,000 or so distinct CDR3 sequences, under 20% of them singletons. The source material was blood, either unsorted or a sorted T cell fraction (not recorded which). All receptors derive from a human donor who was either an allogeneic HSCT recipient or a stem cell or donor lymphocyte infusion donor (not recorded which). It is not recorded whose cells these are; they may come from a transplant donor. Both conserved end residues are part of each CDR3. The D gene is left open where the match is weak. Size values are once, few and many counts, or a class for expanded clones, and some rows have none.

v_gene	j_gene	d_gene	abundance	CDR3aa	CDR3nt
TRBV7-2	TRBJ2-2	TRBD2	few	CASSLGLAGGGELFF	TGTGCCAGCAGCTTAGGTCTAGCGGGGGGCGGGGAGCTGTTTTTT
TRBV24-1	TRBJ2-5	TRBD2	-	CATSDPGLASVKTQYF	TGTGCCACCAGTGACCCGGGACTAGCGTCGGTAAAGACCCAGTACTTC
TRBV20-1	TRBJ1-2	-	few	CSARVEGLGYGYTF	TGCAGTGCTAGAGTGGAGGGCCTTGGCTATGGCTACACCTTC
TRBV11-2	TRBJ2-5	TRBD2	-	CASSLEAGVSQETQYF	TGTGCCAGCAGCTTAGAGGCGGGGGTCTCCCAAGAGACCCAGTACTTC
TRBV15	TRBJ2-2	TRBD2	-	CATRKLAGEITGELFF	TGTGCCACCAGAAAGCTAGCGGGGGAGATCACCGGGGAGCTGTTTTTT
TRBV7-3	TRBJ2-1	TRBD2	-	CASSLIAGGFNEQFF	TGTGCCAGCAGCTTAATAGCGGGAGGTTTCAATGAGCAGTTCTTC
TRBV6-5	TRBJ1-3	TRBD1	-	CASSYSSLDRASGNTIYF	TGTGCCAGCAGTTACTCGAGCCTAGACAGGGCTTCTGGAAACACCATATATTTT
TRBV30	TRBJ1-6	-	few	CAWLRLGNSPLHF	TGTGCCTGGCTCCGGTTGGGAAATTCACCCCTCCACTTT
TRBV7-6	TRBJ2-7	-	-	CASSLGDGHYEQYF	TGTGCCAGCAGCTTAGGGGACGGCCACTACGAGCAGTACTTC
TRBV12-5	TRBJ2-3	-	-	CASGSQRGTDTQYF	TGTGCTAGTGGTTCGCAGAGAGGCACAGATACGCAGTATTTT
TRBV20-1	TRBJ2-7	-	few	CSARPISASWSYEQYF	TGCAGTGCTAGACCCATTTCGGCGAGTTGGTCCTACGAGCAGTACTTC
TRBV12-3/TRBV12-4	TRBJ1-3	-	many	CASSLSGDTIYF	TGTGCCAGCAGTTTATCGGGGGACACCATATATTTT
TRBV7-9	TRBJ2-1	TRBD2	few	CASSLTGGPGNEQFF	TGTGCCAGCAGCCTTACGGGAGGGCCGGGAAATGAGCAGTTCTTC
TRBV5-1	TRBJ2-5	-	-	CASSSVLFQETQYF	TGCGCCAGCAGCTCAGTTCTCTTCCAAGAGACCCAGTACTTC
TRBV15	TRBJ1-2	TRBD1	-	CATRSTGGGDGYTF	TGTGCCACCAGATCGACAGGGGGCGGAGATGGCTACACCTTC
TRBV20-1	TRBJ2-3	-	few	CSASGQGRTDTQYF	TGCAGTGCTAGTGGTCAGGGGCGGACAGATACGCAGTATTTT
TRBV6-2/TRBV6-3	TRBJ2-7	-	-	CASSPGFQHATYEQYF	TGTGCCAGCAGCCCTGGGTTCCAACACGCCACCTACGAGCAGTACTTC